The 5 T cell receptor beta chains given below trace back to one sample, sequenced in a study of identical twins. TCRdb reanalysed the 5' RACE reads using MiXCR and keeps one entry per CDR3 protein. The sample holds under 300,000 distinct CDR3 sequences, 11% to 15% seen once. Source material: memory (CD45RO+) T cells sorted from blood. The receptor set was obtained from a woman under 30 in good health.

The rearrangement links TRBV11-2 to TRBJ1-3; no reliable D call. Trimming cost V 0 bases and J 5 bases, with 5 bases left between them. The CDR3 length is 13 residues. Per germline, CDR1 SGHAT and CDR2 FQNNGV. The CDR3 loop reads CASSLETRNTIYF. CDR3 DNA: TGTGCCAGCAGCTTAGAAACGAGAAACACCATATATTTT.

This clonotype was counted at least ten times. This sequence joins TRBV5-5 and TRBJ1-3, with D possibly being TRBD1 (5 bases). Per the germline V gene, CDR1 is SGHKS and CDR2 is YYEKEE (reference sequence). V dropped 7 bases and J dropped 0 bases, with 14 bases sitting between them. CDR3 length: 15 residues. CDR3 bases: TGTGCCAGCTCCGTGGACGGACACTCTGGAAACACCATATATTTT. The encoded protein is CASSVDGHSGNTIYF. The variable domain in full, with the rest retrieved from reference TRBV5-5 and TRBJ1-3, is DAGVTQSPTHLIKTRGQQVTLRCSPISGHKSVSWYQQVLGQGPQFIFQYYEKEERGRGNFPDRFSARQFPNYSSELNVNALLLGDSALYLCASSVDGHSGNTIYFGEGSWLTVV.

The rearrangement joins TRBV12-3 or TRBV12-4 to TRBJ2-1; no clear D gene. Between the trimmed V and J ends, which lost 3 bases and 9 bases, there was a span of 9 bases. This CDR3 region has 12 residues. The chain's CDR3 is CASSFYRAEQFF. CDR3 sequence (DNA): TGTGCCAGCAGTTTCTACCGCGCTGAGCAGTTCTTC.

V usage is TRBV21-1 and J usage is TRBJ1-5; the D segment call TRBD1 is taken from the table without a DNA check. TRBV21-1 is a pseudogene locus. This CDR3 contains 18 residues. The CDR3 loop reads CASSKAPQGGGRNQPQHF. Written as DNA, the CDR3 is TGTGCCAGCAGCAAAGCGCCCCAGGGGGGGGGGCGCAATCAGCCCCAGCATTTT.

This clonotype turned up a few times. This chain connects TRBV20-1 to TRBJ2-5; 9 nucleotides match TRBD2. CDR1 is DFQATT, CDR2 SNEGSKA, per germline (reference sequence). V lost 4 bases, J lost 0 bases, and 3 bases stayed unmatched. CDR3 size: 14 residues. The CDR3 DNA reads as TGCAGTGCTACGGGACTAGCAAACCAAGAGACCCAGTACTTC. It codes for CSATGLANQETQYF.